This is a list of T cell receptor beta chains from one sample in a study of HIV-infected patients and healthy controls. TCRdb reanalysed the 5' RACE reads using MiXCR and keeps one entry per CDR3 protein. The sample records about 10,000 distinct CDR3 sequences, around 8% being singletons. What was sequenced was blood. The receptors derive from an adult in good health. Each CDR3 is given with its conserved first and last residue. The order of the fields is D gene, J gene, clone size, V gene, CDR3 protein, CDR3 DNA. D genes are given only for firm matches. Clone size is stated in some rows and not others, as once, few, many or a class when expanded.

NA	TRBJ2-5	medium-sized	TRBV12-3/TRBV12-4	CASSLDVSGPQETQYF	TGTGCCAGCAGTTTAGACGTGTCAGGGCCGCAAGAGACCCAGTACTTC
NA	TRBJ2-3	few	TRBV7-2	CASSLTGQDTQYF	TGTGCCAGCAGTCTCACAGGGCAAGATACGCAGTATTTT
NA	TRBJ2-5	many	TRBV5-4	CASKGRLDQETQYF	TGTGCCAGCAAGGGAAGGCTAGACCAAGAGACCCAGTACTTC
NA	TRBJ1-1	NA	TRBV2	CASSGSLNSLNTEAFF	TGTGCCAGCAGTGGGTCCCTGAACTCCTTGAACACTGAAGCTTTCTTT
NA	TRBJ2-4	many	TRBV7-2	CASSENGAEGDIQYF	TGTGCCAGCAGCGAAAACGGGGCCGAGGGGGACATTCAGTACTTC
NA	TRBJ1-4	NA	TRBV24-1	CATSGGAGSTNEKLFF	TGTGCCACCAGTGGCGGGGCTGGGAGTACTAATGAAAAACTGTTTTTT
TRBD1	TRBJ2-3	many	TRBV19	CASSIVTGGLDTQYF	TGTGCCAGTAGTATCGTGACAGGGGGATTAGATACGCAGTATTTT
TRBD2	TRBJ2-1	NA	TRBV7-2	CASSSPGTSATNEQFF	TGTGCCAGCAGCTCCCCGGGGACTAGCGCGACCAATGAGCAGTTCTTC
NA	TRBJ2-1	few	TRBV5-1	CASSFMRGPYNEQFF	TGCGCCAGCAGCTTTATGCGGGGGCCGTACAATGAGCAGTTCTTC
TRBD2	TRBJ2-3	medium-sized	TRBV19	CASRGGAGGPDTQYF	TGTGCCAGTAGAGGGGGAGCGGGGGGCCCAGATACGCAGTATTTT
NA	TRBJ2-1	medium-sized	TRBV10-3	CASSRSSYNEQFF	TGTGCCTCCTCTCGTTCGTCCTACAATGAGCAGTTCTTC
TRBD1	TRBJ1-5	many	TRBV20-1	CSAPTGNSNQPQHF	TGCAGTGCCCCGACAGGGAATAGCAATCAGCCCCAGCATTTT
NA	TRBJ2-3	many	TRBV5-4	CASSHDPSTDTQYF	TGTGCCAGCAGCCATGACCCTAGCACAGATACGCAGTATTTT
NA	TRBJ1-1	many	TRBV12-3/TRBV12-4	CASSPRVGARAFF	TGTGCCAGCAGTCCGCGGGTCGGAGCCCGGGCTTTCTTT
TRBD1	TRBJ1-4	medium-sized	TRBV6-5	CASSRGQGDEKLFF	TGTGCCAGCAGTCGCGGACAGGGAGATGAAAAACTGTTTTTT
NA	TRBJ2-3	medium-sized	TRBV7-3	CASSLYRGSRRSGGTTDTQYF	TGTGCCAGCAGCTTATACAGGGGGAGTCGGAGGAGCGGGGGGACCACAGATACGCAGTATTTT
TRBD2	TRBJ2-1	many	TRBV5-1	CASSLARLAGGQEQFF	TGCGCCAGCAGCTTGGCCAGACTAGCGGGGGGCCAGGAGCAGTTCTTC
NA	TRBJ2-6	medium-sized	TRBV25-1	CAFAVRRISGANVLTF	TGTGCCTTCGCCGTGAGGCGAATCTCTGGGGCCAACGTCCTGACTTTC
TRBD2	TRBJ2-1	medium-sized	TRBV11-1	CASSLGLAGGRFF	TGTGCCAGCAGCTTAGGGCTAGCGGGAGGGCGGTTCTTC
NA	TRBJ2-3	medium-sized	TRBV2	CASNTASTDTQYF	TGTGCCAGCAATACAGCTAGCACAGATACGCAGTATTTT
NA	TRBJ1-5	many	TRBV4-3	CASSQVDEGRDIEQSWDGSEPQHF	TGCGCCAGCAGCCAAGTTGATGAGGGCCGGGACATTGAGCAATCATGGGACGGGTCAGAGCCCCAGCATTTT
NA	TRBJ2-2	many	TRBV10-3	CAISDRVDPNTGELFF	TGTGCCATCAGTGACAGGGTCGACCCGAACACCGGGGAGCTGTTTTTT
NA	TRBJ2-5	medium-sized	TRBV11-2	CATLGQGKNSETQYF	TGTGCCACCTTGGGGCAAGGGAAAAACTCAGAGACCCAGTACTTC
TRBD1	TRBJ1-3	many	TRBV30	CAWSFGTAFSGNTIYF	TGTGCCTGGAGCTTCGGGACAGCCTTCTCTGGAAACACCATATATTTT
NA	TRBJ2-7	many	TRBV11-2	CASSLAGDSYEQYF	TGTGCCAGCAGCTTAGCAGGGGATAGCTACGAGCAGTACTTC
NA	TRBJ2-3	medium-sized	TRBV5-1	CASSLELGTQYF	TGCGCCAGCAGCTTGGAACTAGGCACGCAGTATTTT
TRBD1	TRBJ2-3	medium-sized	TRBV7-2	CASSSLGQGDTDTQYF	TGTGCCAGCAGCTCGTTAGGACAGGGGGACACAGATACGCAGTATTTT
NA	TRBJ2-5	medium-sized	TRBV6-5	CASSPPGGSGPVTQYF	TGTGCCAGCAGTCCACCCGGGGGCAGTGGGCCGGTGACCCAGTACTTC
NA	TRBJ2-7	many	TRBV20-1	CSARDGQQVISYEQYF	TGCAGTGCTAGAGATGGGCAACAGGTGATCTCCTACGAGCAGTACTTC
NA	TRBJ2-2	medium-sized	TRBV7-6	CASSLVLTGELFF	TGTGCCAGCAGCTTAGTGTTGACCGGGGAGCTGTTTTTT
NA	TRBJ2-1	medium-sized	TRBV3-1	CASSHLIGSSSYNEQFF	TGTGCCAGCAGCCACCTGATCGGATCAAGCTCCTACAATGAGCAGTTCTTC
TRBD1	TRBJ2-3	few	TRBV30	CARSGTESSTDTQYF	TGTGCCCGCTCTGGGACAGAGTCTAGCACAGATACGCAGTATTTT
NA	TRBJ2-3	medium-sized	TRBV7-9	CASTFGGTDTQYF	TGTGCCAGCACCTTCGGGGGCACAGATACGCAGTATTTT
NA	TRBJ2-3	medium-sized	TRBV12-3/TRBV12-4	CASSIQGADTQYF	TGTGCCAGCAGTATCCAGGGAGCAGATACGCAGTATTTT
TRBD2	TRBJ2-5	many	TRBV5-1	CASSAGTSGQETQYF	TGCGCCAGCAGCGCCGGGACTAGCGGACAAGAGACCCAGTACTTC
NA	TRBJ1-1	many	TRBV24-1	CATSDRGTEAFF	TGTGCCACCAGTGACCGGGGCACTGAAGCTTTCTTT
NA	TRBJ2-7	NA	TRBV14	CASSPVGGFGEQYF	TGTGCCAGCAGCCCTGTAGGGGGGTTTGGTGAGCAGTACTTC
NA	TRBJ1-4	medium-sized	TRBV12-3/TRBV12-4	CASSLVDEKLFF	TGTGCCAGCAGTTTGGTGGACGAAAAACTGTTTTTT
TRBD2	TRBJ2-7	many	TRBV4-2	CASSQGTSGRTTLYEQYF	TGTGCCAGCAGCCAGGGGACTAGCGGGAGGACAACTCTTTACGAGCAGTACTTC
TRBD1	TRBJ1-4	NA	TRBV5-1	CASSNRDRGDEKLFF	TGCGCCAGCAGTAACCGGGACAGGGGAGATGAAAAACTGTTTTTT
NA	TRBJ2-3	NA	TRBV24-1	CATSDLLGESTDTQYF	TGTGCCACCAGTGATTTGCTGGGAGAGAGCACAGATACGCAGTATTTT
TRBD1	TRBJ1-1	medium-sized	TRBV28	CASSLGTGFRTEAFF	TGTGCCAGCAGTTTAGGGACAGGTTTTCGCACTGAAGCTTTCTTT
TRBD2	TRBJ2-5	many	TRBV7-2	CASSSGTSRSETQYF	TGTGCCAGCAGCTCCGGGACTAGCAGGAGTGAGACCCAGTACTTC
TRBD1	TRBJ2-5	few	TRBV27	CASSPWTGEETQYF	TGTGCCAGCAGTCCCTGGACAGGAGAAGAGACCCAGTACTTC
NA	TRBJ2-1	many	TRBV12-3/TRBV12-4	CASRPRVPYNEQFF	TGTGCCAGCAGGCCCAGGGTACCCTACAATGAGCAGTTCTTC
TRBD2	TRBJ2-7	medium-sized	TRBV6-5	CASRRLADPYEQYF	TGTGCCAGCAGGAGACTAGCTGACCCCTACGAGCAGTACTTC
TRBD2	TRBJ2-7	NA	TRBV7-2	CASSFSGGGYEQYF	TGTGCCAGCAGCTTTTCCGGGGGGGGTTACGAGCAGTACTTC
NA	TRBJ2-1	NA	TRBV20-1	CSASPPRTTYNEQFF	TGCAGTGCCTCCCCGCCTAGGACTACCTACAATGAGCAGTTCTTC
NA	TRBJ2-7	many	TRBV20-1	CSAATGFSYEQYF	TGCAGTGCTGCGACCGGCTTCTCCTACGAGCAGTACTTC
NA	TRBJ2-7	medium-sized	TRBV12-3/TRBV12-4	CASSLTPPAQYF	TGTGCCAGCAGTCTAACACCTCCGGCGCAGTACTTC
TRBD2	TRBJ2-1	many	TRBV18	CASSPPGAGQNEQFF	TGTGCCAGCTCACCACCGGGAGCGGGGCAAAATGAGCAGTTCTTC
TRBD2	TRBJ2-3	many	TRBV20-1	CSAHRTSGLTDTQYF	TGCAGTGCCCATCGGACTAGCGGCCTCACAGATACGCAGTATTTT
NA	TRBJ2-6	many	TRBV27	CASSLHLSGANVLTF	TGTGCCAGCAGTTTACATCTCTCTGGGGCCAACGTCCTGACTTTC